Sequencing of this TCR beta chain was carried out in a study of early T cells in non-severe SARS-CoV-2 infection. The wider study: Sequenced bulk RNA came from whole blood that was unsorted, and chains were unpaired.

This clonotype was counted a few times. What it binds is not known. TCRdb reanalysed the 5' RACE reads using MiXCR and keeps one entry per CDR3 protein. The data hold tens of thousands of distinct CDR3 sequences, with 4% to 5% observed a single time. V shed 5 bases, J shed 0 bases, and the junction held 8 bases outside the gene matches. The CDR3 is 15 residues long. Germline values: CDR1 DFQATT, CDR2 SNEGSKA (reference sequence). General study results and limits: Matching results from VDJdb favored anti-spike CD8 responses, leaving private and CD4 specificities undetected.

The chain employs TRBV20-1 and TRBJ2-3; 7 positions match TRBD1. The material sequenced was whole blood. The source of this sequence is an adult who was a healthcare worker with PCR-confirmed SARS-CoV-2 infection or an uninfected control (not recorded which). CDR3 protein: CSAEVQGRSTDTQYF. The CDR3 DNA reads TGCAGTGCTGAGGTACAGGGGCGAAGCACAGATACGCAGTATTTT.